A selection of T cell receptor beta chains follows, all from one sample in a study of blood T cells in healthy people across ages. MiXCR, run by TCRdb on the 5' RACE reads, gives a single entry per CDR3 protein. The sample carries roughly 700,000 distinct CDR3 sequences, approximately 25% recorded once. This sample was also put to use in a study of T cells of mothers and their children.

Sample: blood. Receptors were obtained from a boy aged 5-17 years in good health. CDR3s include the opening cysteine and the closing phenylalanine or tryptophan. The D gene is left open where the match is weak. A clone size is listed for some rows: how often the clone was seen (once, few, many), or a class if it is expanded.

d_call j_call clone_size v_call cdr3_nt cdr3_aa
NA TRBJ2-5 NA TRBV27 TGTGCCAGCAGGCCCGGGGTCCCACAAGAGACCCAGTACTTC CASRPGVPQETQYF
NA TRBJ2-4 few TRBV12-3/TRBV12-4 TGTGCCAGCACTCTGACACCCGCGAACATTCAGTACTTC CASTLTPANIQYF
TRBD1 TRBJ1-5 few TRBV19 TGTGCCAGTAGTATAGATCTATTTTTGGGGACAGGGGTTCAGCCCCAGCATTTT CASSIDLFLGTGVQPQHF
NA TRBJ2-2 NA TRBV3-1 TGTGCCAGCAGCCAGCTACGGAACACCGGGGAGCTGTTTTTT CASSQLRNTGELFF
NA TRBJ2-3 few TRBV5-1 TGCGCCAGCAGCTTTCAGGGTCGTCCAGATACGCAGTATTTT CASSFQGRPDTQYF
NA TRBJ1-4 NA TRBV27 TGTGCCAGCAGTTTCATGGGGACCCCAACTAATGAAAAACTGTTTTTT CASSFMGTPTNEKLFF
NA TRBJ2-1 few TRBV2 TGTGCCAGCAGTGTTGGGACAAACTACAATGAGCAGTTCTTC CASSVGTNYNEQFF
NA TRBJ2-3 NA TRBV5-1 TGCGCCAGCAGCCTCTCCCGGGACTCCCTCACAGATACGCAGTATTTT CASSLSRDSLTDTQYF
NA TRBJ2-7 few TRBV6-5 TGTGCCAGCAGTAGGGGGGCGGGCTCCTACGAGCAGTACTTC CASSRGAGSYEQYF
NA TRBJ1-2 few TRBV20-1 TGCAGTGCTGGACGGGACTATGGCTACACCTTC CSAGRDYGYTF
NA TRBJ1-5 NA TRBV4-3 TGCGCCAGCAGTGAATCCTGGGGGCACAGCAATCAGCCCCAGCATTTT CASSESWGHSNQPQHF
NA TRBJ2-1 few TRBV6-5 TGTGCCAGCAGTTCCAAGGTAGGAGGGAGCTCCTACAATGAGCAGTTCTTC CASSSKVGGSSYNEQFF
NA TRBJ2-7 NA TRBV12-5 TGTGCTAGTGGTTTGGCATGGGACACCCTCTCCTACGAGCAGTACTTC CASGLAWDTLSYEQYF
TRBD2 TRBJ2-3 NA TRBV5-1 TGCGCCAGCAGCTTGGCAGCGGGGACCACAGATACGCAGTATTTT CASSLAAGTTDTQYF
TRBD2 TRBJ2-7 few TRBV7-2 TGTGCCAGCAGCCCAGCTAGTACGGGGGGGGAGCAGTACTTC CASSPASTGGEQYF
TRBD1 TRBJ2-7 NA TRBV12-3/TRBV12-4 TGTGCCAGCAGTGACAGGGGATCCAGCCACGAGCAGTACTTC CASSDRGSSHEQYF
NA TRBJ2-1 NA TRBV24-1 TGTGCCACCAGTGATCGTCGGGGACGCGATGAGCAGTTCTTC CATSDRRGRDEQFF
TRBD1 TRBJ2-1 NA TRBV6-2/TRBV6-3 TGTGCCAGCAGTTTCGGGACAGGGTATCAAAACTACAATGAGCAGTTCTTC CASSFGTGYQNYNEQFF
NA TRBJ2-7 few TRBV20-1 TGCAGTGCCCCGGCTAGCGCGTCCTACGAGCAGTACTTC CSAPASASYEQYF
TRBD2 TRBJ2-1 few TRBV3-1 TGTGCCAGCGGGGGTTTGAGACTAGCGGACAATGAGCAGTTCTTC CASGGLRLADNEQFF
TRBD1 TRBJ2-4 NA TRBV11-2 TGTGCCAGCAGCTTAGTAGGGACAGCTGACATTCAGTACTTC CASSLVGTADIQYF
NA TRBJ1-4 NA TRBV4-3 TGCGCCAGCAGCCAAGAGGGCCCGGGGGCTAATGAAAAACTGTTTTTT CASSQEGPGANEKLFF
NA TRBJ1-5 NA TRBV5-6 TGTGCCAGCAGCTTGGGGTATAGTCAGCCCCAGCATTTT CASSLGYSQPQHF
NA TRBJ2-5 few TRBV25-1 TGTGCCAGCAGTACCCGGGACCGTCGGCGGGCGCAGTACTTC CASSTRDRRRAQYF
NA TRBJ2-3 few TRBV7-6 TGTGCCAGCAGCTACCGGGACACGGGGGGCGAAGGGCAGTATTTT CASSYRDTGGEGQYF
NA TRBJ2-3 NA TRBV28 TGTGCCAGCAGCTCAGAGGGAGGACGCACAGATACGCAGTATTTT CASSSEGGRTDTQYF
NA TRBJ1-4 NA TRBV28 TGTGCCAGCTGCCGTCTAGGTCGGGAAAAACTGTTTTTT CASCRLGREKLFF
NA TRBJ1-4 NA TRBV29-1 TGCAGCGCCGGGGGTCAGTGGGGTGAAAAACTGTTTTTT CSAGGQWGEKLFF
NA TRBJ1-3 NA TRBV7-9 TGTGCCAGCAGCTCCCAGGGAGATTCTGGAAACACCATATATTTT CASSSQGDSGNTIYF
NA TRBJ1-6 NA TRBV12-3/TRBV12-4 TGTGCCAGCAGTCAAGGATCCTATAATTCACCCCTCCACTTT CASSQGSYNSPLHF
NA TRBJ2-1 few TRBV18 TGTGCCAGCTCGGAGGACAAGGAGCCCTACAATGAGCAGTTCTTC CASSEDKEPYNEQFF
NA TRBJ1-4 few TRBV4-3 TGCGCCAGCAGCCAAGAATTGGTAGGAGGTGAAAAACTGTTTTTT CASSQELVGGEKLFF
NA TRBJ2-2 NA TRBV29-1 TGCAGCGTTGGAATCCCGAACACCGGGGAGCTGTTTTTT CSVGIPNTGELFF
NA TRBJ1-2 few TRBV6-5 TGTGCCAGCAGTTACTCAGGGGCGATGGGAAACTATGGCTACACCTTC CASSYSGAMGNYGYTF
NA TRBJ2-7 NA TRBV29-1 TGCAGCGTTACGGCCTCCTACGAGCAGTACTTC CSVTASYEQYF
TRBD2 TRBJ2-5 few TRBV9 TGTGCCAGCAGCGCGGGGGGGTTCCAAGAGACCCAGTACTTC CASSAGGFQETQYF
NA TRBJ2-7 few TRBV4-3 TGCGCCAGCAGCCAAGCGGAACCGTCCTACGAGCAGTACTTC CASSQAEPSYEQYF
NA TRBJ1-2 NA TRBV5-1 TGCGCCAGCAGATTTGACAATAACTATGGCTACACCTTC CASRFDNNYGYTF
NA TRBJ2-5 few TRBV28 TGTGCCAGCTGTACAGGGTTAGAGACCCAGTACTTC CASCTGLETQYF
TRBD2 TRBJ2-1 NA TRBV9 TGTGCCAGCAGCGTACAGGGGGGGACTAGCGGGAGAACGGGGAATGAGCAGTTCTTC CASSVQGGTSGRTGNEQFF
NA TRBJ1-1 few TRBV5-1 TGCGCCAGCAGCGGGGGAGGGAACGAGAACACTGAAGCTTTCTTT CASSGGGNENTEAFF
TRBD2 TRBJ2-7 few TRBV5-1 TGCGCCAGCAGCCGGACTAGCGGGAGGTTGTACGAGCAGTACTTC CASSRTSGRLYEQYF
NA TRBJ2-3 few TRBV7-4 TGTGCCAGCAGCTGCCTAGCTCTAATGGGGGATACGCAGTATTTT CASSCLALMGDTQYF
NA TRBJ2-3 NA TRBV20-1 TGCAGTGCTAGAGGGGGCTCCACTAGCACAGATACGCAGTATTTT CSARGGSTSTDTQYF
TRBD2 TRBJ2-7 NA TRBV29-1 TGCAGTGTTCCGGGGGAGGGTGGCTACGAGCAGTACTTC CSVPGEGGYEQYF
NA TRBJ1-1 NA TRBV29-1 TGCAGCGTTAGCAATGAAGCCTTCTTT CSVSNEAFF
TRBD2 TRBJ2-4 NA TRBV7-8 TGTGCCAGCAGCTTAGAACTAGCGAAAACCACCCTGGCCAAAAACATTCAGTACTTC CASSLELAKTTLAKNIQYF
NA TRBJ1-1 NA TRBV20-1 TGCAGTGCTAGAGATCTAAGTAAGAGGGCCCTCATAGACACTGAAGCTTTCTTT CSARDLSKRALIDTEAFF
NA TRBJ1-4 NA TRBV14 TGTGCCAGCAGCCAAGAACTTTCCAATGAAAAACTGTTTTTT CASSQELSNEKLFF
TRBD1 TRBJ1-4 NA TRBV12-5 TGTGCTAGTGGTTCAGGGGGCGATGAAAAACTGTTTTTT CASGSGGDEKLFF
NA TRBJ2-3 NA TRBV25-1 TGTGCCAGCAGTGAGCTAGCGCGCACAGATACGCAGTATTTT CASSELARTDTQYF
TRBD1 TRBJ2-1 NA TRBV12-3/TRBV12-4 TGTGCCAGCAGACTTGACAGGGGCTTGAAGCAGTTCTTC CASRLDRGLKQFF